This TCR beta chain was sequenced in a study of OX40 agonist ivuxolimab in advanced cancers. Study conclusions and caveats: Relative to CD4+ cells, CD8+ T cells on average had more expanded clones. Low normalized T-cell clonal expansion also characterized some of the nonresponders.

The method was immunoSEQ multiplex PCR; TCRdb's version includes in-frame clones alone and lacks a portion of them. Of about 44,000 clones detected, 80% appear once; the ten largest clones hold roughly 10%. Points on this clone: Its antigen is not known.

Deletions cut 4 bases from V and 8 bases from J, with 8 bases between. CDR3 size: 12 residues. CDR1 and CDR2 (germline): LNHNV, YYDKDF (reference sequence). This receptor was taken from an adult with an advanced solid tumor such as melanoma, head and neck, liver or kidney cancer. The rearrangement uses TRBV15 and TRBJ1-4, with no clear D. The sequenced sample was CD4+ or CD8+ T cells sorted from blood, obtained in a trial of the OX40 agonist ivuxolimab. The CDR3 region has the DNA TGTGCCACCAGCATGCACGGCGAAAAACTGTTTTTT. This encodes CATSMHGEKLFF.